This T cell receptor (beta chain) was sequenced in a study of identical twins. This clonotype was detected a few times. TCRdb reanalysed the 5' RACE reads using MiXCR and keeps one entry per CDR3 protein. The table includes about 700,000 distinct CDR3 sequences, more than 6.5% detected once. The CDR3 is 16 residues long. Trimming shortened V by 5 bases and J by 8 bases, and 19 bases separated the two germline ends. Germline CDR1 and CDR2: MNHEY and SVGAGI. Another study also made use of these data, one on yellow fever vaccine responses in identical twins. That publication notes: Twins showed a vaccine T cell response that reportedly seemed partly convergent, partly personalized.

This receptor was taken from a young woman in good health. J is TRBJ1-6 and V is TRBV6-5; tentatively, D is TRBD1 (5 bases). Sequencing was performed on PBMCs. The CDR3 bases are TGTGCCAGCAGTAACCTTCCCGGGACGGGGGATTCACCCCTCCACTTT. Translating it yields CASSNLPGTGDSPLHF.